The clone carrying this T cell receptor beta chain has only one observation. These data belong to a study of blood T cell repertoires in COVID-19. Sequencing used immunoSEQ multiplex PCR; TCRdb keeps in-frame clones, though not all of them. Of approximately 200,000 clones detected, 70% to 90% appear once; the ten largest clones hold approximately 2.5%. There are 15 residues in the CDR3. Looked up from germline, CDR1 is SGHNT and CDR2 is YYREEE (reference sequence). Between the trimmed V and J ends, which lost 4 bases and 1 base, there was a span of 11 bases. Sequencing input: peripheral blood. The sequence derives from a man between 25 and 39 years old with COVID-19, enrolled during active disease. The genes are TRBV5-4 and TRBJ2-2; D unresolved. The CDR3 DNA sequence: TGTGCCAGCAGCCCTGAAAACATGAACACCGGGGAGCTGTTTTTT. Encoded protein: CASSPENMNTGELFF.